These 22 T cell receptor beta chains were sequenced from one sample in a study of cytomegalovirus exposure and HLA in healthy donors. Measured with immunoSEQ multiplex PCR; TCRdb has only the in-frame clones, and not every one. The sample yields 150,000 or so clones, about 89% seen once. The material sequenced was PBMCs. Source of these receptors: a woman aged 18-35 years in good health and CMV-seropositive.

This clone was seen a handful of times. The rearrangement joins TRBV25-1 to TRBJ2-6, with D perhaps matching TRBD1 (5 bases). Trimming pared 4 bases from V and 2 bases from J, leaving 9 bases between. The length of the CDR3 is 15 residues. CDR1 is MGHDK, CDR2 SYGVNS, per germline. The CDR3 DNA follows: TGTGCCAGCAGTGTTTTAGGGGCTGGGGCCAACGTCCTGACTTTC. Amino acid sequence: CASSVLGAGANVLTF.

V and J are TRBV15 and TRBJ1-3; D might be TRBD1 (5 bases). This CDR3 spans 15 amino acids. The V gene's germline CDR1 is LNHNV and CDR2 YYDKDF (reference sequence). The V end was cut by 0 bases, the J end by 0 bases, with 6 bases between. CDR3 amino acids: CATSRDRVSGNTIYF. The CDR3 DNA reads TGTGCCACCAGCAGAGACAGGGTCTCTGGAAACACCATATATTTT.

This rearrangement joins TRBV6-5 to TRBJ1-5; 7 bases fit TRBD1. The CDR3 loop spans 14 amino acids. The ends lost 2 bases at V and 5 bases at J; junction bases unmatched: 3. Germline-derived CDR1 and CDR2 are MNHEY and SVGAGI. CDR3 loop: CASSYGQEYQPQHF. DNA of the CDR3: TGTGCCAGCAGTTACGGACAGGAGTATCAGCCCCAGCATTTT.

In this sample, this clone turned up once. The CDR3 DNA is TGTGCCAGCAGCCATCGACAGATCGGCTCCTACGAGCAGTACTTC. It codes for CASSHRQIGSYEQYF. The chain joins TRBV11-3 to TRBJ2-7; a possible D gene is TRBD1 (5 bases). From germline, CDR1 is SGHNT and CDR2 YENEEA. This CDR3 has 15 residues. Deletions cut 5 bases from V and 0 bases from J, with 14 bases between.

The V call is TRBV5-1, the J call TRBJ2-1; 7 bases align to TRBD2. CDR1 is SGHRS and CDR2 is YFSETQ in the germline V gene. After removal of 0 bases from V and 5 bases from J, the junction contained 5 bases not matched to a gene. This CDR3 comprises 15 residues. CDR3 DNA: TGCGCCAGCAGCTTGGAATTAGCGGGCCACAATGAGCAGTTCTTC. Its protein is CASSLELAGHNEQFF.

The rearrangement uses TRBV4-1 and TRBJ1-2; perhaps TRBD1 as D (5 bases). In germline, CDR1 is MGHRA, CDR2 YSYEKL. The CDR3 length is 16 residues. The V end lost 2 bases, the J end lost 0 bases, and 13 bases lay between the germline ends. CDR3 sequence: CASSQHPQTANYGYTF. CDR3 sequence (DNA): TGCGCCAGCAGCCAACACCCCCAGACAGCTAACTATGGCTACACCTTC.

The chain couples TRBV7-2 to TRBJ2-2; 11 bases agree with TRBD2. CDR3 size: 13 residues. Germline V CDR1 and CDR2: SGHTA, FQGNSA. Trimming removed 7 bases from V and 7 bases from J; junction bases left unmatched: 2. CDR3 nucleotides: TGTGCCAGCAAACTAGCGGGAGTCGGGGAGCTGTTTTTT. It yields the protein CASKLAGVGELFF.

The gene calls are TRBV6-6 and TRBJ2-1; D is unclear. The CDR3 covers 13 residues. V lost 0 bases to trimming and J lost 8 bases, with 8 bases between them. The germline CDR1 and CDR2 sequences are MNHNY and SVGAGI (reference sequence). CDR3 residues: CASSYSRSDEQFF. DNA for the CDR3: TGTGCCAGCAGTTACTCTCGGAGCGATGAGCAGTTCTTC.

The V gene is TRBV6-5, the J gene TRBJ2-1, with 7 bases matching TRBD2. This CDR3 is built from 16 residues. The germline V gene encodes CDR1 MNHEY and CDR2 SVGAGI. V shed 4 bases, J shed 4 bases, and the junction held 10 bases outside the gene matches. The CDR3 is CASSSSGLTAYNEQFF. CDR3 nucleotides: TGTGCCAGCAGTTCGTCGGGACTAACGGCATACAATGAGCAGTTCTTC.

CDR3 sequence: CASSSLTADTQYF. DNA of the CDR3: TGTGCCAGCAGTTCGCTGACAGCTGATACGCAGTATTTT. The genes are TRBV6-5 and TRBJ2-3; maybe TRBD1 (5 bases). The CDR3 runs to 13 residues. Germline values: CDR1 MNHEY, CDR2 SVGAGI. Trimming removed 4 bases at V and 6 bases at J, with 11 bases between.

The genes are TRBV12-1 and TRBJ2-7; the table assigns TRBD1, which was not confirmed against the DNA. TRBV12-1 is tagged as a pseudogene. The CDR3 has 15 amino acids. In DNA form, the CDR3 reads TGTGCCAGCAGACCATCGGGACAGCCTCCCTACGAGCAGTACTTC. Protein product: CASRPSGQPPYEQYF.

This sequence joins TRBV30 and TRBJ1-3; D remains ambiguous. V was cut by 4 bases and J by 4 bases, with 20 bases left in between. From germline, CDR1 is GTSNPN and CDR2 SVGIG (reference sequence). The length of the CDR3 is 16 residues. Written as DNA, the CDR3 is TGTGCCTGGAAAGACACGTTGACCTTCAGGGGAAACACCATATATTTT. It encodes CAWKDTLTFRGNTIYF. Using reference TRBV30 and TRBJ1-3 for the parts outside the CDR3, the full variable domain is SQTIHQWPATLVQPVGSPLSLECTVEGTSNPNLYWYRQAAGRGLQLLFYSVGIGQISSEVPQNLSASRPQDRQFILSSKKLLLSDSGFYLCAWKDTLTFRGNTIYFGEGSWLTVV.

The chain couples TRBV29-1 to TRBJ2-2, with 7 bases aligning to TRBD2. The CDR3 sequence is 18 residues long. Germline CDR1 SQVTM, CDR2 ANQGSEA. With 5 bases clipped from V and 4 bases from J, the junction kept 19 bases outside the gene matches. The CDR3 DNA reads as TGCAGCGTTTGGGTCAGAGGGAGGGCCCTAACTGCCACCGGGGAGCTGTTTTTT. It encodes CSVWVRGRALTATGELFF.

This chain connects TRBV19 to TRBJ2-5; D may be TRBD2 (5 bases). CDR1 is LNHDA, CDR2 SQIVND, per germline (reference sequence). With 4 bases removed from V and 4 bases from J, the gap between germline ends came to 7 bases. The CDR3 loop spans 12 amino acids. The CDR3 DNA reads as TGTGCCAGTAGTAGGGAGAGAGAGACCCAGTACTTC. The encoded protein is CASSRERETQYF.

The V gene is TRBV18, the J gene TRBJ1-2; D not resolved. The CDR3 length is 13 residues. The germline V and J ends were trimmed by 0 bases and 5 bases, with 7 bases remaining between them. The germline V gene has CDR1 KGHSH and CDR2 LQKENI. The CDR3 nucleotides read TGTGCCAGCTCACCACCCGCAGGTTATGGCTACACCTTC. Translating gives CASSPPAGYGYTF.

The chain has TRBV7-9 and TRBJ2-5, with D maybe TRBD1 (5 bases). The length of the CDR3 is 14 residues. Trimming pared 6 bases from V and 3 bases from J, leaving 14 bases between. In germline, CDR1 is SEHNR, CDR2 FQNEAQ (reference sequence). The CDR3 sequence: CASRKSGRKETQYF. Written as DNA, the CDR3 is TGTGCCAGCAGGAAGTCAGGGCGGAAAGAGACCCAGTACTTC.

The V and J genes are TRBV11-2 and TRBJ2-3; D call uncertain. The germline V gene has CDR1 SGHAT and CDR2 FQNNGV. The CDR3 has 12 residues. Trimming cost V 8 bases and J 1 base, with 7 bases left between them. DNA for the CDR3: TGTGCCAGCTGTCCGGGCACAGATACGCAGTATTTT. It encodes CASCPGTDTQYF.

This chain links TRBV11-2 with TRBJ2-7; 7 bases fit TRBD2. The length of the CDR3 is 16 residues. Germline V gene data show CDR1 as SGHAT and CDR2 as FQNNGV. V was pared by 1 base and J by 3 bases, with 9 bases of the junction left unmatched. As DNA, the CDR3 is TGTGCCAGCAGCTTAGTAGGGTCGGGCGGGAGCTACGAGCAGTACTTC. Its protein is CASSLVGSGGSYEQYF.

The rearrangement joins TRBV21-1 to TRBJ2-2; the table's D call, TRBD2, was not checked against the DNA. TRBV21-1 is flagged as a pseudogene. This CDR3 has 20 amino acids. Written as DNA, the CDR3 is TGTGCCAGCAGTCCTGGATTCGGGACTAGCGGGAGTAAATTTCCCGGGGAGCTGTTTTTT. This gives the protein CASSPGFGTSGSKFPGELFF.

The chain couples TRBV30 to TRBJ2-1, with TRBD2 matching over 12 bases. Germline CDR1 reads GTSNPN; CDR2 reads SVGIG (reference sequence). There are 14 residues in the CDR3. Trimming took 4 bases from V and 7 from J; bases not matched to a gene: 5. The DNA for the CDR3 is TGTGCCTGGATACTAGCGGGAGGACTAAATGAGCAGTTCTTC. It translates to CAWILAGGLNEQFF.

Worth noting for this clone: Relative to the germline gene, one junction end is altered; a read error may explain this. J is TRBJ1-2 and V is TRBV6-6, with D unclear. CDR3 size: 15 residues. Germline lookup yields CDR1 MNHNY and CDR2 SVGAGI (reference sequence). The CDR3 protein is CASIYGRNVNYGYTF. The DNA of the CDR3 is TGTGCCAGCATCTATGGTCGAAATGTTAACTATGGCTACACCTTT.

CDR3 loop: CASSYGTSGRAGETQYF. DNA for the CDR3: TGTGCCAGCAGCTATGGGACTAGCGGGAGGGCGGGGGAGACCCAGTACTTC. The chain links TRBV7-8 to TRBJ2-5, with 16 nucleotides matching TRBD2. Trimming at V came to 4 bases and at J to 5 bases, leaving 7 bases not matched to a gene. In germline, CDR1 is SGHVS, CDR2 FQNEAQ. The CDR3 loop spans 17 amino acids.